Listed below are T cell receptor beta chains from one sample, sequenced in a study of blood T cell repertoires in COVID-19. TCRdb's table, derived via immunoSEQ multiplex PCR, lists solely in-frame clones and lacks some. The repertoire holds 140,000 or so clones, 70% to 80% seen once, with around 5% in the top ten. What was sequenced was peripheral blood. Receptor source: a woman aged 70-85 years with COVID-19, enrolled during active disease. Both conserved end residues are part of each CDR3. D genes are given only for firm matches. Not all rows give a size; the values are once, few, many and, for expanded clones, a class.

d_call	clone_size	v_call	j_call	cdr3_nt	cdr3_aa
-	-	TRBV15	TRBJ2-7	TGTGCCACCAGCAGAGATAGGGGGTTCGGGCAGTACTTC	CATSRDRGFGQYF
-	-	TRBV28	TRBJ2-5	TGTGCCAGTGGATCTTGGCGGGAGACCCAGTACTTC	CASGSWRETQYF
-	-	TRBV5-6	TRBJ2-3	TGTGCCAGCAGCTTACAGGGAATAGATACGCAGTATTTT	CASSLQGIDTQYF
-	-	TRBV7-2	TRBJ1-1	TGTGCCAGCAGCTTAGTATCTAATACGGCGGGCACTGAAGCTTTCTTT	CASSLVSNTAGTEAFF
-	-	TRBV23-1	TRBJ2-4	TGCGCCAGCAGTCAATCGTCTCGGGGGTCCAAAAACATTCAGTACTTC	CASSQSSRGSKNIQYF
-	-	TRBV3-1/TRBV3-2	TRBJ1-2	TGTGCCAGCAGCCAAGGTCGGAACTATGGCTACACCTTC	CASSQGRNYGYTF
TRBD1	once	TRBV11-2	TRBJ2-4	TGTGCCAGCAGGGCCGGGACAGGGGGGAACATTCAGTACTTC	CASRAGTGGNIQYF
-	-	TRBV19	TRBJ1-2	TGTGCCAGTACCCTAAGGGTCGGGGATCTTGGCTACACCTTC	CASTLRVGDLGYTF
TRBD2	-	TRBV7-2	TRBJ2-7	TGTGCCAGCAGCAAGGGGCGGGAGAGCTCCTACGAGCAGTACTTC	CASSKGRESSYEQYF
TRBD2	-	TRBV5-4	TRBJ2-5	TGTGCCAGCAGCCCTCTAGCGGGGACCCAAGAGACCCAGTACTTC	CASSPLAGTQETQYF
TRBD1	-	TRBV19	TRBJ1-5	TGTGCCAGTAGGACCGGGACAGGGTTCAATCAGCCCCAGCATTTT	CASRTGTGFNQPQHF
-	once	TRBV27	TRBJ2-7	TGTGCCAGCAGTTTATCGTTCGGCTCCTACGAGCAGTACTTC	CASSLSFGSYEQYF
-	-	TRBV6-5	TRBJ1-1	TGTGCCAGCAGTTACGCGGGGCGGACTGAAGCTTTCTTT	CASSYAGRTEAFF
TRBD1	-	TRBV19	TRBJ2-1	TGTGCCAGTAGTTTGGACAGGGGCTACAATGAGCAGTTCTTC	CASSLDRGYNEQFF
-	-	TRBV5-8	TRBJ1-3	TGTGCCAGCAGTCGTTTTCAGGGGCTAACTGGAAACACCATATATTTT	CASSRFQGLTGNTIYF